This T cell receptor beta chain was captured in a study of PD-1 blockade in classical Hodgkin lymphoma. Points from the study as a whole: It was CD4+ TCR diversity, not CD8+, that rose significantly by C4D1. Initiation of nivolumab under 1 year after ASCT led to exclusion of patients.

V lost 3 bases to trimming and J lost 7 bases, with 22 bases between them. The CDR3 has 17 amino acids. Germline CDR1 is SGHAT and CDR2 is FQNNGV. The table came from immunoSEQ multiplex PCR; TCRdb's copy has only in-frame clones and leaves some out. The sample shows 20,000 or so clones, approximately 87% of them seen only once. Time point described: cycle 4 day 1 (C4D1), after six to seven weeks of nivolumab. After autologous stem cell transplantation all patients relapsed, and prior brentuximab vedotin exposure differed between cohorts. The authors purified CD4+ T cells from thawed PBMCs by magnetic negative selection. Each best response was a complete response, a partial response or progressive disease. Concerning this clone itself: The antigen is unknown.

The sample was CD4+ T cells from blood, taken before the fourth cycle of nivolumab. This clonotype was sampled from a human donor with classical Hodgkin lymphoma. The chain links TRBV11-2 to TRBJ2-1; possibly TRBD2 for D (5 bases). The CDR3 sequence: CASSFVSPGVGRNEQFF. CDR3 coding DNA: TGTGCCAGCAGCTTTGTTTCCCCCGGGGTAGGGAGAAATGAGCAGTTCTTC.